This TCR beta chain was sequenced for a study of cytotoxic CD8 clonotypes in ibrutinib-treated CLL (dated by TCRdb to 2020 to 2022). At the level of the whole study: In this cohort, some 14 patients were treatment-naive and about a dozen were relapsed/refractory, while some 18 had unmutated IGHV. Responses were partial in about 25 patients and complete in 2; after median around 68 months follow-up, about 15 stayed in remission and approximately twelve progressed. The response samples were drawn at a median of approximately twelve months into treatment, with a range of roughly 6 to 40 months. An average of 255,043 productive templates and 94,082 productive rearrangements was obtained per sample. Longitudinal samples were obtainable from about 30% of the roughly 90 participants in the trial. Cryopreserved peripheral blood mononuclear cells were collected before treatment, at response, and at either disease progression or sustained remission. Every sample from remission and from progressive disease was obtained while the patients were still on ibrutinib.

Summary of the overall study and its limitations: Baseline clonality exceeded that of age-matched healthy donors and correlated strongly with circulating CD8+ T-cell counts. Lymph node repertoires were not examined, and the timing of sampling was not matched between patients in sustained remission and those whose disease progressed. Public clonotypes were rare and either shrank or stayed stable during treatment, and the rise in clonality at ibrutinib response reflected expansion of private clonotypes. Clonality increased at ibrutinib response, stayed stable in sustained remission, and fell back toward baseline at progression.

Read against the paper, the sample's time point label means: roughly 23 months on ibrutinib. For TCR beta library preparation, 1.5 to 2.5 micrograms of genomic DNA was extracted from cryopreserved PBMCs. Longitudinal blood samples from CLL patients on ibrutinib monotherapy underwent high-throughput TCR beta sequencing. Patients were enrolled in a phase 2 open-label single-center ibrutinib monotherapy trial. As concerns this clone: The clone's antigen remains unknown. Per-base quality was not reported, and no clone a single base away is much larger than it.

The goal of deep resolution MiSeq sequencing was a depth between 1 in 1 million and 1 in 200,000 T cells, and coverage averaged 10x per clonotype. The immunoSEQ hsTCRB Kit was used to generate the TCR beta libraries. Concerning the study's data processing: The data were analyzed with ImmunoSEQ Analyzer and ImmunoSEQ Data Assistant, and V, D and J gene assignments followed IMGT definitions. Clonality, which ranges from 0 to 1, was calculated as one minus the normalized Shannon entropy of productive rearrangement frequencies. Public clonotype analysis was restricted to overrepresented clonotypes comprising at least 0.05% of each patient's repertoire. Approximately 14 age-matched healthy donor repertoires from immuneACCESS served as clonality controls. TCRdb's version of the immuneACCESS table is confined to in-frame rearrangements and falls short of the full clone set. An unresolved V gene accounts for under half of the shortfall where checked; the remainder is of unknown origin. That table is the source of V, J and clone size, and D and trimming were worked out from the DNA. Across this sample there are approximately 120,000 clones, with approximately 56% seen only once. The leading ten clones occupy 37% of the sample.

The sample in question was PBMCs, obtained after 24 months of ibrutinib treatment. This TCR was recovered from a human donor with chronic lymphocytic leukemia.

The DNA is TGTGCCAGCTCACCACCGGTGGGGGGAACCTCTGGGGCCAACGTCCTGACTTTC. This is translated as CASSPPVGGTSGANVLTF. This receptor chain uses TRBV18 and TRBJ2-6; a tentative D match to TRBD2 spans 6 bases. The germline V gene sets CDR1 to KGHSH and CDR2 to LQKENI. The CDR3, from cysteine to phenylalanine, totals 18 residues. Here the CDR3 DNA is all that survives: 54 bases in frame from base 1. The V and J ends are trimmed by 0 bases and 0 bases, leaving 12 bases between them.